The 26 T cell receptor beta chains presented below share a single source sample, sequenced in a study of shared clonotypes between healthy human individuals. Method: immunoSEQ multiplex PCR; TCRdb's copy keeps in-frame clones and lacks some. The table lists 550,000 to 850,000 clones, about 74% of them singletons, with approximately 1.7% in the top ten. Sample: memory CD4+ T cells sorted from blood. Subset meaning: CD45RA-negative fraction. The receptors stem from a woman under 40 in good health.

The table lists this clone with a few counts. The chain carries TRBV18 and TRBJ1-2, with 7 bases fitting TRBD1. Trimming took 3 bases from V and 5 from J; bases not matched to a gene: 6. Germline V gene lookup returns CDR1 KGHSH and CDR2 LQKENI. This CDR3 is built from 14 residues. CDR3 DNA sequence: TGTGCCAGCTCACCGGGGGACAGTTTTTATGGCTACACCTTC. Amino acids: CASSPGDSFYGYTF.

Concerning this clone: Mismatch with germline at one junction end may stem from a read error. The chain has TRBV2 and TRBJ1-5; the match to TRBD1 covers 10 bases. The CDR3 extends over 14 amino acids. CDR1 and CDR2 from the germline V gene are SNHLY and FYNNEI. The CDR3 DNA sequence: TGTGCCAGCAGTTGGGACAGGGGCAATCAGTCCCAGCATTTT. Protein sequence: CASSWDRGNQSQHF.

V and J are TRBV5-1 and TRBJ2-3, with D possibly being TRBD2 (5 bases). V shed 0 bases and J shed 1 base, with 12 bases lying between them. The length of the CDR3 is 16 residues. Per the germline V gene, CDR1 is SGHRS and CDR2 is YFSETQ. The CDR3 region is CASSLGLVSGTDTQYF. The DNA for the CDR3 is TGCGCCAGCAGCTTGGGGCTCGTTAGCGGCACAGATACGCAGTATTTT.

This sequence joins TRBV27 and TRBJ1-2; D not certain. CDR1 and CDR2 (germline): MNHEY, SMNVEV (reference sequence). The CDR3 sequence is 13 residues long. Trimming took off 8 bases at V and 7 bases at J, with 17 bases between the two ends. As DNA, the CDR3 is TGTGCCAGCGCCCCAGGTCCGGGCGCTGGCTACACCTTC. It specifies CASAPGPGAGYTF.

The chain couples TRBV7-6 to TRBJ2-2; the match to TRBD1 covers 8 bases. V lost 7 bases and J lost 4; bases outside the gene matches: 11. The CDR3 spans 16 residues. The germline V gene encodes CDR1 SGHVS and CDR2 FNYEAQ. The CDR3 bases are TGTGCCAGCAACGTGGGTGACAGGGGATCCACCGGGGAGCTGTTTTTT. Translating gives CASNVGDRGSTGELFF. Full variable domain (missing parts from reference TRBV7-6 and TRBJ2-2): GAGVSQSPRYKVTKRGQDVALRCDPISGHVSLYWYRQALGQGPEFLTYFNYEAQQDKSGLPNDRFSAERPEGSISTLTIQRTEQRDSAMYRCASNVGDRGSTGELFFGEGSRLTVL.

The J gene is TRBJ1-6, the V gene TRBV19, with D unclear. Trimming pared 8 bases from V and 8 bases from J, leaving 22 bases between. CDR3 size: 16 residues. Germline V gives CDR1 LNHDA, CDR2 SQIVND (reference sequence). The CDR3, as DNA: TGTGCCAGTCACCCAACCGATGAGGGTCGGTATTCACCCCTCCACTTT. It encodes CASHPTDEGRYSPLHF.

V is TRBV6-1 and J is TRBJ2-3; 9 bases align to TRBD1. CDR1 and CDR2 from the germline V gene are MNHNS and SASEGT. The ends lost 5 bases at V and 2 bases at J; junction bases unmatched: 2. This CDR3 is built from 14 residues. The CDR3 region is CASSIQGATDTQYF. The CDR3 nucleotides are TGTGCCAGCAGTATACAGGGGGCCACAGATACGCAGTATTTT.

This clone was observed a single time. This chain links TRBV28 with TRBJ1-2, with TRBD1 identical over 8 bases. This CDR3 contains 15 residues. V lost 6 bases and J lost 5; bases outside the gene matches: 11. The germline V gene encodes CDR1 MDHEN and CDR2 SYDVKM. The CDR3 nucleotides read TGTGCCAGCAGGGAACAGGGGGGGGAAGGGTATGGCTACACCTTC. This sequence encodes CASREQGGEGYGYTF.

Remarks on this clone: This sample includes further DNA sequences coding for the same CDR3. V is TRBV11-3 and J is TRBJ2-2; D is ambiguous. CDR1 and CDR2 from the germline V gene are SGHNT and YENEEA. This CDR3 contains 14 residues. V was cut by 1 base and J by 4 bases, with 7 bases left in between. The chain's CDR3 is CASSLAGSTGELFF. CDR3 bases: TGTGCCAGCAGCTTAGCGGGTTCCACCGGGGAGCTGTTTTTT.

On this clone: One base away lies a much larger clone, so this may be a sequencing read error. CDR3 amino acids: CASSQNQPQHF. CDR3 nucleotides: TGTGCCAGCAGCCAAAATCAGCCCCAGCATTTT. This sequence joins TRBV28 and TRBJ1-5, with D hard to call. V dropped 6 bases and J dropped 4 bases, with 4 bases sitting between them. Germline V lookup: CDR1 MDHEN, CDR2 SYDVKM. This CDR3 comprises 11 residues.

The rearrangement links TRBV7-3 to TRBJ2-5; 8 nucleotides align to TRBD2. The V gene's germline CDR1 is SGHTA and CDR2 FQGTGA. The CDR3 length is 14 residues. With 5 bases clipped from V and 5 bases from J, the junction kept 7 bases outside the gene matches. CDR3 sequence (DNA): TGTGCCAGCAGCCAAAGCGGGGGCCGGGAGACCCAGTACTTC. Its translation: CASSQSGGRETQYF.

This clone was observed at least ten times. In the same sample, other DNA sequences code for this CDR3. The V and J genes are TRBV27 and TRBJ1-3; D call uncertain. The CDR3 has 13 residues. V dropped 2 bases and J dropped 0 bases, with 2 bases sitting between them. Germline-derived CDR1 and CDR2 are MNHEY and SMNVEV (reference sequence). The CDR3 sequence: CASSLNSGNTIYF. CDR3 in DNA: TGTGCCAGCAGTTTAAACTCTGGAAACACCATATATTTT.

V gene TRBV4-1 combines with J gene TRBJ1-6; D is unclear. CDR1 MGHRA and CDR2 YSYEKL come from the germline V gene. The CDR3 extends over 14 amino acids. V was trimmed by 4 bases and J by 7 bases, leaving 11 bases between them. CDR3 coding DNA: TGCGCCAGCAGCCCCCCACCTGGGAATTCACCCCTCCACTTT. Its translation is CASSPPPGNSPLHF.

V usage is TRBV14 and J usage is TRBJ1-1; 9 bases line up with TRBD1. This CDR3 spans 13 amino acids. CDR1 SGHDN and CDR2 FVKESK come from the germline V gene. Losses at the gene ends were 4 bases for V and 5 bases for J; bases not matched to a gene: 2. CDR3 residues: CASSRQGGTEAFF. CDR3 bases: TGTGCCAGCAGCCGACAGGGGGGAACTGAAGCTTTCTTT.

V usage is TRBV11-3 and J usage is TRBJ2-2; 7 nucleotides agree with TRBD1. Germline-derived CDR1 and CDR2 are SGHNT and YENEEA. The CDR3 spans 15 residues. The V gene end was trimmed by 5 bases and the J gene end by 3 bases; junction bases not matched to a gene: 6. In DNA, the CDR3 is TGTGCCAGCAGCAGGACAGGAAGGGACACCGGGGAGCTGTTTTTT. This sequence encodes CASSRTGRDTGELFF.

The CDR3 DNA follows: TGTGCCAGCAGTGACCAGGGACTAGCGGGAGTCCATGAGCAGTTCTTC. It yields the protein CASSDQGLAGVHEQFF. This chain links TRBV6-4 with TRBJ2-1; 14 bases align to TRBD2. The V segment lost 2 bases and the J segment 8 bases; nucleotides outside the gene matches: 5. The CDR3 contains 16 residues. Germline loops: CDR1 MRHNA, CDR2 SNTAGT.

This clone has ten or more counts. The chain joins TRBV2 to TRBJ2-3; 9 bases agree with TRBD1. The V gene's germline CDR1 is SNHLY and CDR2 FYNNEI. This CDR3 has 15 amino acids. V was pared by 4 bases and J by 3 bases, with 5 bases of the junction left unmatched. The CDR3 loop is CASSVQGADTDTQYF. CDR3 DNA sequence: TGTGCCAGCAGTGTACAGGGGGCGGATACAGATACGCAGTATTTT.

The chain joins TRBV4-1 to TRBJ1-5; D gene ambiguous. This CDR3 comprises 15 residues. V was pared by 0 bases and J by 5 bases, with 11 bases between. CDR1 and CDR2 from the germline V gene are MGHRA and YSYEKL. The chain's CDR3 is CASSQDSPGDQPQHF. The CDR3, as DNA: TGCGCCAGCAGCCAAGATAGCCCCGGGGATCAGCCCCAGCATTTT.

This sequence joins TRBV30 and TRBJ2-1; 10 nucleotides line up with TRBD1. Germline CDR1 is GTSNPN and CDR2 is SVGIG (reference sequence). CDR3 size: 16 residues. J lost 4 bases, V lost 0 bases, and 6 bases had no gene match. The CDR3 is CAWSVKGGQGYNEQFF. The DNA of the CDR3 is TGTGCCTGGAGTGTAAAGGGGGGACAGGGGTACAATGAGCAGTTCTTC. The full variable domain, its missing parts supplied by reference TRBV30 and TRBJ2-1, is SQTIHQWPATLVQPVGSPLSLECTVEGTSNPNLYWYRQAAGRGLQLLFYSVGIGQISSEVPQNLSASRPQDRQFILSSKKLLLSDSGFYLCAWSVKGGQGYNEQFFGPGTRLTVL.

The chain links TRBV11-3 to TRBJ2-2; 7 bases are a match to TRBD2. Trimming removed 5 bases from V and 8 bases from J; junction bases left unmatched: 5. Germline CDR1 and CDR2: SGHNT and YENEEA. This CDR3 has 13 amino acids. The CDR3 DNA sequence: TGTGCCAGCAGCGGGGAGCGGGAAGGGGAGCTGTTTTTT. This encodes CASSGEREGELFF. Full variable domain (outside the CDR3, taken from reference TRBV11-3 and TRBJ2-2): EAGVVQSPRYKIIEKKQPVAFWCNPISGHNTLYWYLQNLGQGPELLIRYENEEAVDDSQLPKDRFSAERLKGVDSTLKIQPAELGDSAVYLCASSGEREGELFFGEGSRLTVL.

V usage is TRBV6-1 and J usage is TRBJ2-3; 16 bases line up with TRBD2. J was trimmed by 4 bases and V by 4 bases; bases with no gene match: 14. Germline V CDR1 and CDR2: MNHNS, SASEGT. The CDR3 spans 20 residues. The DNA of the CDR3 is TGTGCCAGCAGTGGGGTACCGGGACTAGCGGGAGGGCGGGTTGCAGATACGCAGTATTTT. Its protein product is CASSGVPGLAGGRVADTQYF.

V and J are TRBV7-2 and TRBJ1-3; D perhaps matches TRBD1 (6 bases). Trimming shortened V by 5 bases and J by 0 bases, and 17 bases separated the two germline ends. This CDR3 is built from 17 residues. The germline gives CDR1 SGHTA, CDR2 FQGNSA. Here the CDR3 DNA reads TGTGCCAGCAGCCCTAGGACAGTAAAAAGCTCTGGAAACACCATATATTTT. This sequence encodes CASSPRTVKSSGNTIYF.

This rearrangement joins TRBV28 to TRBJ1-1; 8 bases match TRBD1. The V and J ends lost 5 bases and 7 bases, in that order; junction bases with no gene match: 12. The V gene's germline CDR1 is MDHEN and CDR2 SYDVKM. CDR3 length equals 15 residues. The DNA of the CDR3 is TGTGCCAGCAGTCGCAGGGGGCAGGGGATAGTTGAAGCTTTCTTT. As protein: CASSRRGQGIVEAFF.

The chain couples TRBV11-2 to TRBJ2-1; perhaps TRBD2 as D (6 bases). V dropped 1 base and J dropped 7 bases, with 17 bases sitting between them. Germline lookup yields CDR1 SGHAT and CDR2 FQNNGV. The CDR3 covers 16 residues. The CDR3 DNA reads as TGTGCCAGCAGCTTAGGCCGGGACTCAGTAGAAAATGAGCAGTTCTTC. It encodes CASSLGRDSVENEQFF.

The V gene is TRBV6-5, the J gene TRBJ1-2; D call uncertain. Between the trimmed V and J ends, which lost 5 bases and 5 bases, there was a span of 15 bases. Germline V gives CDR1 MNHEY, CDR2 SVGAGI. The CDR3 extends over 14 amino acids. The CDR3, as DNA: TGTGCCAGCAGTAAAAATAAGTTTGGGTATGGCTACACCTTC. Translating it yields CASSKNKFGYGYTF.

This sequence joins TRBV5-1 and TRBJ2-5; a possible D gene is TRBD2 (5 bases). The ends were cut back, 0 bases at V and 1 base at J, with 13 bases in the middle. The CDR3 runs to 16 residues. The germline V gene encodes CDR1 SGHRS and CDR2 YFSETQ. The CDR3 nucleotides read TGCGCCAGCAGCTTGGCCGGGGTAGCGACCCAAGAGACCCAGTACTTC. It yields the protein CASSLAGVATQETQYF.